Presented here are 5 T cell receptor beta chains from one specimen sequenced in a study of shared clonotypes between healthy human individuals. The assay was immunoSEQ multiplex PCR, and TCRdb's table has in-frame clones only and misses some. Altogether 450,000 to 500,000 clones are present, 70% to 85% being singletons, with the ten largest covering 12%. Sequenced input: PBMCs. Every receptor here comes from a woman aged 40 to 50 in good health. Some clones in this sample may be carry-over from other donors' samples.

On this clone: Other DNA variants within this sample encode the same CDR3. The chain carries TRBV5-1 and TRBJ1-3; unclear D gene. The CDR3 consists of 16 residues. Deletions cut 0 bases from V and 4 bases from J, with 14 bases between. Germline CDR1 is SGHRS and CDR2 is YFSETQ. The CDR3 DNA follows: TGCGCCAGCAGCTTGGCCGGACCCTCGAGGGGAAACACCATATATTTT. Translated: CASSLAGPSRGNTIYF.

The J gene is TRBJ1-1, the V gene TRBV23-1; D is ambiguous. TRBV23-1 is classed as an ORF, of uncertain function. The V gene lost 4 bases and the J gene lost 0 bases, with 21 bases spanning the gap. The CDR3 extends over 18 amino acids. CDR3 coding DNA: TGCGCCAGCAGTCTAGTCCCTCACTCCACCCTCATGAACACTGAAGCTTTCTTT. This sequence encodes CASSLVPHSTLMNTEAFF.

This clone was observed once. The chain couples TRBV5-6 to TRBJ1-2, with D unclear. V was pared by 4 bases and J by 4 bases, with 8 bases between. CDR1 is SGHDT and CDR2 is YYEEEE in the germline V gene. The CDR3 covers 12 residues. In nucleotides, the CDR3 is TGTGCCAGCAGCCCCGGGGTCTATGGCTACACCTTC. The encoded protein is CASSPGVYGYTF.

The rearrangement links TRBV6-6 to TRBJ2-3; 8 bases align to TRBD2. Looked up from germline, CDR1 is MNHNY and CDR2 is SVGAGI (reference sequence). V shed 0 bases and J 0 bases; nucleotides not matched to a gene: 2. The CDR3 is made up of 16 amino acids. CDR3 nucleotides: TGTGCCAGCAGTTACTCGGTAGCGGGGAGCACAGATACGCAGTATTTT. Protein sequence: CASSYSVAGSTDTQYF.

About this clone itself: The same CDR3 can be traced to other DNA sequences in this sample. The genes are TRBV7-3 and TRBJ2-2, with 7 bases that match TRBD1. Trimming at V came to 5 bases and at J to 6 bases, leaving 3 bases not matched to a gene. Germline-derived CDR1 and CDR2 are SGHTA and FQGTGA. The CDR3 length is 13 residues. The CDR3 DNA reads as TGTGCCAGCAGCCCTCAGGGGGCCGGGGAGCTGTTTTTT. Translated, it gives CASSPQGAGELFF. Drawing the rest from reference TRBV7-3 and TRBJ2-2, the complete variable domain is GAGVSQTPSNKVTEKGKYVELRCDPISGHTALYWYRQSLGQGPEFLIYFQGTGAADDSGLPNDRFFAVRPEGSVSTLKIQRTERGDSAVYLCASSPQGAGELFFGEGSRLTVL.